These 20 T cell receptor beta chains were sequenced from one sample in a study of metastatic and nonmetastatic thyroid tumors (TCRdb year 2020). Library generation was performed with PCR. Sequencing was carried out with an Illumina HiSeq 4000. In-frame beta chains were kept once TCRdb had trimmed the public reads at Q25 with fastp and called clones with MiXCR. The sample table lists about 23,000 clones, 20% of them with a count of one. The ten largest clones add up to under 30% of the sample. None of the patients had been given any treatment before thyroid surgery. Sequenced: blood. The receptors come from a female donor with papillary thyroid cancer or a benign thyroid nodule (not recorded which). Some clones in this sample may be carry-over from other donors' samples.

This clone was observed a handful of times. The V and J genes are TRBV7-2 and TRBJ1-2, with 7 positions matching TRBD1. Trimming removed 5 bases from V and 2 bases from J; junction bases left unmatched: 8. Germline assignment: CDR1 SGHTA and CDR2 FQGNSA. The CDR3 covers 15 residues. The CDR3 nucleotides read TGTGCCAGCAGCCGCGGGGACAGAGAAAACTATGGCTACACCTTC. This translates into CASSRGDRENYGYTF.

This clone was counted at least ten times. The J gene is TRBJ1-2, the V gene TRBV19, with TRBD1 as a possible D gene (5 bases). Trimming removed 6 bases from V and 7 bases from J, with 21 bases in between. Germline CDR1 reads LNHDA; CDR2 reads SQIVND (reference sequence). The CDR3 runs 15 residues. CDR3 DNA sequence: TGTGCCAGTAGGCCATACGAAACCGAGGGGTTTGGCTACACCTTC. The encoded protein is CASRPYETEGFGYTF.

V usage is TRBV5-4 and J usage is TRBJ2-1; D is possibly TRBD2 (6 bases). Trimming shortened V by 0 bases and J by 8 bases, and 18 bases separated the two germline ends. Looked up from germline, CDR1 is SGHNT and CDR2 is YYREEE (reference sequence). The CDR3 runs 16 residues. CDR3 DNA sequence: TGTGCCAGCAGCTTGGGGGTTCGGCGGGAAGGGGATGAGCAGTTCTTC. Translating it yields CASSLGVRREGDEQFF.

The V gene is TRBV6-2 or TRBV6-3, the J gene TRBJ2-7; possible D gene TRBD1, 5 bases. Germline V gene sequence: CDR1 MNHEY, CDR2 SVGEGT. CDR3 length: 12 amino acids. Trimming took off 6 bases at V and 4 bases at J, with 10 bases between the two ends. The CDR3 DNA follows: TGTGCCAGCAGGGCAGGGCATTACGAGCAGTACTTC. It yields the protein CASRAGHYEQYF.

This clone was detected ten times or more. The chain recombines TRBV20-1 with TRBJ2-7; 11 bases agree with TRBD2. The CDR3 length is 16 residues. Germline trimming cut 6 bases from V and 6 bases from J; bases unmatched to any gene: 16. Germline V gene data show CDR1 as DFQATT and CDR2 as SNEGSKA (reference sequence). The CDR3, as DNA: TGCAGTGCCGCCGGGACTAGCGGCCTAACCCGCCTCGAGCAGTACTTC. This gives the protein CSAAGTSGLTRLEQYF.

This clone was picked up a small number of times. This may come from a read error, since a much larger clone is one base off. J is TRBJ2-7 and V is TRBV5-4; tentatively, D is TRBD1 (6 bases). CDR3 length equals 13 residues. Per germline, CDR1 SGHNT and CDR2 YYREEE (reference sequence). The CDR3 DNA reads TGTGCCAGCAGCTTTCTGGGGGCTGAAGAGCGGTACTTC. It specifies CASSFLGAEERYF.

This clone was picked up many times. This chain links TRBV20-1 with TRBJ1-6; D not resolved. Germline V lookup: CDR1 DFQATT, CDR2 SNEGSKA (reference sequence). Trimming left V 4 bases short and J 5 bases short, with 9 bases between. The CDR3 contains 13 residues. Written as DNA, the CDR3 is TGCAGTGCTATCAGGTCGGATAATTCACCCCTCCACTTT. It translates to CSAIRSDNSPLHF.

In this sample, this clone turned up a few times. A much larger clone differs by one base, so this may be a read error. The genes are TRBV10-2 and TRBJ1-5; tentatively, D is TRBD1 (6 bases). Germline lookup yields CDR1 WSHSY and CDR2 SAAADI. Trimming took off 8 bases at V and 0 bases at J, with 14 bases between the two ends. The CDR3 loop spans 15 amino acids. Written as DNA, the CDR3 is TGCGCCAGCCAGAGGGGGTACTATAGCAATCAGCCCCAGCATTTT. It encodes CASQRGYYSNQPQHF.

The gene calls are TRBV20-1 and TRBJ2-1, with a tentative D call TRBD2 (5 bases). The V end lost 1 base, the J end lost 0 bases, and 10 bases lay between the germline ends. Germline lookup yields CDR1 DFQATT and CDR2 SNEGSKA (reference sequence). This CDR3 is 15 amino acids long. The CDR3 region is CSARVPRASYNEQFF. CDR3 sequence (DNA): TGCAGTGCTAGAGTCCCGCGGGCCTCCTACAATGAGCAGTTCTTC.

This clone was observed many times. The chain joins TRBV5-1 to TRBJ2-7, with D maybe TRBD1 (8 bases). Per the germline V gene, CDR1 is SGHRS and CDR2 is YFSETQ. V lost 4 bases and J lost 2, with 22 bases in between. The CDR3 contains 17 residues. The chain's CDR3 is CASSLDRGLGGAYEQYF. Here the CDR3 DNA reads TGCGCCAGCAGCCTAGACAGGGGATTAGGGGGGGCCTACGAGCAGTACTTC. Complete variable domain (other parts from reference TRBV5-1 and TRBJ2-7): KAGVTQTPRYLIKTRGQQVTLSCSPISGHRSVSWYQQTPGQGLQFLFEYFSETQRNKGNFPGRFSGRQFSNSRSEMNVSTLELGDSALYLCASSLDRGLGGAYEQYFGPGTRLTVT.

This clone was observed at least ten times. Other nucleotide sequences in the sample specify the same CDR3. V and J are TRBV29-1 and TRBJ2-4; D possibly corresponds to TRBD2 (6 bases). In germline, CDR1 is SQVTM, CDR2 ANQGSEA. Trimming cost V 7 bases and J 8 bases, with 15 bases left between them. The CDR3 is 12 residues long. The CDR3 coding sequence is TGCAGCGCTTCATCCCGGGAGTACATTCAGTACTTC. Translating it yields CSASSREYIQYF.

In its sample, this clone is medium-sized. This chain connects TRBV6-1 to TRBJ1-2; D is ambiguous. Between the trimmed V and J ends, which lost 0 bases and 0 bases, there was a span of 8 bases. Germline V lookup: CDR1 MNHNS, CDR2 SASEGT. The CDR3 extends over 15 amino acids. The CDR3 protein is CASSEAAGTNYGYTF. DNA for the CDR3: TGTGCCAGCAGTGAAGCGGCCGGGACTAACTATGGCTACACCTTC.

There are a few counts of this clone. The chain carries TRBV19 and TRBJ2-1; TRBD1 matches 9 bases. V gave up 6 bases and J gave up 4 bases; unmatched junction bases: 7. Germline CDR1 is LNHDA and CDR2 is SQIVND (reference sequence). The CDR3 covers 15 residues. The chain's CDR3 is CASRLQGATYNEQFF. In nucleotides, the CDR3 is TGTGCCAGTAGACTACAGGGGGCCACTTACAATGAGCAGTTCTTC.

This clone was seen once. V and J are TRBV11-2 and TRBJ2-1, with D unclear. CDR1 is SGHAT and CDR2 is FQNNGV in the germline V gene. The CDR3 contains 15 residues. V gave up 5 bases and J gave up 4 bases, with 15 bases separating them. Here the CDR3 reads CASSRFSLRYNEQFF. As DNA, the CDR3 is TGTGCCAGCAGCCGCTTCTCCCTGCGGTACAATGAGCAGTTCTTC.

This clone was counted at least ten times. The CDR3 nucleotides are TGTGCCAGCAGCCAAGAGGGAAGCTACGAGCAGTACTTC. Translation gives CASSQEGSYEQYF. This chain uses TRBV4-2 with TRBJ2-7, with D hard to call. The CDR3 consists of 13 residues. Trimming stripped 0 bases from V and 3 bases from J, with 6 bases between. CDR1 is LGHNA, CDR2 YNFKEQ, per germline.

This clone was counted a few times. The genes are TRBV15 and TRBJ2-6; a possible D gene is TRBD2 (5 bases). Germline loops: CDR1 LNHNV, CDR2 YYDKDF (reference sequence). Trimming shortened V by 7 bases and J by 0 bases, and 13 bases separated the two germline ends. The CDR3 sequence is 16 residues long. CDR3 in DNA: TGTGCCACCACCCCGAGAGCGGTCTCTGGGGCCAACGTCCTGACTTTC. It translates to CATTPRAVSGANVLTF.

The chain carries TRBV12-3 or TRBV12-4 and TRBJ2-7, with no clear D. The germline V and J ends were trimmed by 5 bases and 6 bases, with 11 bases remaining between them. The length of the CDR3 is 12 residues. CDR3 in amino acids: CASSMELSEQYF. CDR3 DNA: TGTGCCAGCAGTATGGAACTCTCCGAGCAGTACTTC.

This clone was counted at least ten times. The sample contains more than one DNA sequence encoding this CDR3. The rearrangement joins TRBV9 to TRBJ2-7, with 10 bases aligning to TRBD2. With V trimmed by 4 bases and J by 2 bases, 9 bases remained unmatched. CDR1 and CDR2 from the germline V gene are SGDLS and YYNGEE. There are 16 residues in the CDR3. The CDR3 reads CASSPRPGLATYEQYF. The CDR3, as DNA: TGTGCCAGCAGCCCCCGGCCGGGACTAGCGACCTACGAGCAGTACTTC.

This clone was counted ten times or more. The V gene is TRBV7-9, the J gene TRBJ2-1, with 12 bases matching TRBD2. Germline V lookup: CDR1 SEHNR, CDR2 FQNEAQ (reference sequence). Losses at the gene ends were 3 bases for V and 6 bases for J; bases not matched to a gene: 3. The CDR3 covers 15 residues. The CDR3 region is CASSFGLAGINEQFF. The CDR3 nucleotides read TGTGCCAGCAGCTTTGGACTAGCGGGGATCAATGAGCAGTTCTTC.

There are many counts of this clone. The V and J genes are TRBV6-1 and TRBJ2-7; TRBD2 might be the D (6 bases). The germline CDR1 and CDR2 sequences are MNHNS and SASEGT. This CDR3 is 17 amino acids long. V was trimmed by 3 bases and J by 6 bases, leaving 24 bases between them. The CDR3 DNA sequence: TGTGCCAGCAGTGAGGGGGGTTATAGAGAGGAGACGGGCGAGCAGTACTTC. This encodes CASSEGGYREETGEQYF.